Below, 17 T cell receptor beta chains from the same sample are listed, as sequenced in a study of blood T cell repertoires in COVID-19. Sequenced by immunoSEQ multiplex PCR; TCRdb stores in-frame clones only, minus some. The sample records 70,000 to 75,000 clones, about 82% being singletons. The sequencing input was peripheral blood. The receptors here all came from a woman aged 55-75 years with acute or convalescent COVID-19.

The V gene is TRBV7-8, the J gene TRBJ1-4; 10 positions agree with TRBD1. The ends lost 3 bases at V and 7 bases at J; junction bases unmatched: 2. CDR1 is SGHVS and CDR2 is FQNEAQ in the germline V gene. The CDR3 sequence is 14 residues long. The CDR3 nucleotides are TGTGCCAGCAGCTTGGACAGGGGGGGTGAAAAACTGTTTTTT. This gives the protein CASSLDRGGEKLFF.

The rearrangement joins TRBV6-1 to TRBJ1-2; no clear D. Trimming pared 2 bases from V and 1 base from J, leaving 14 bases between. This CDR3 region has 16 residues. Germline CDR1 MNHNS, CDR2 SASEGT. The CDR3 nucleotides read TGTGCCAGCAGTGAACTGGCCCCGATTATTAACTATGGCTACACCTTC. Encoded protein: CASSELAPIINYGYTF.

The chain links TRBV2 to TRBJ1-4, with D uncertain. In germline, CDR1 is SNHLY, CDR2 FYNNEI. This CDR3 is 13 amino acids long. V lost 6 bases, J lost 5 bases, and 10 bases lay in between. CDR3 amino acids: CASSPSRNEKLFF. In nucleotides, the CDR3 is TGTGCCAGCAGCCCGTCGAGGAATGAAAAACTGTTTTTT.

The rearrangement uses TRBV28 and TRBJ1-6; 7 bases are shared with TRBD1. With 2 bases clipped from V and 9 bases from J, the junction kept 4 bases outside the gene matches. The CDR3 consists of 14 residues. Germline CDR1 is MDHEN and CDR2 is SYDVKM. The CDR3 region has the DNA TGTGCCAGCAGTTTAGACAGGGTGGTTTCACCCCTCCACTTT. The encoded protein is CASSLDRVVSPLHF. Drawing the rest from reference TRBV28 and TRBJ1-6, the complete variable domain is DVKVTQSSRYLVKRTGEKVFLECVQDMDHENMFWYRQDPGLGLRLIYFSYDVKMKEKGDIPEGYSVSREKKERFSLILESASTNQTSMYLCASSLDRVVSPLHFGNGTRLTVT.

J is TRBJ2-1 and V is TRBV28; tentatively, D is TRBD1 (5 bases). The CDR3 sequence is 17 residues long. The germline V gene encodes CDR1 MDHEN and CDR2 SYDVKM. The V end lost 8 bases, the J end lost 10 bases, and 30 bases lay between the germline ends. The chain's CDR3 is CASRIIGFGAGSAEQFF. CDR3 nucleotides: TGTGCCAGCCGGATCATAGGCTTCGGAGCAGGGTCAGCCGAGCAGTTCTTC.

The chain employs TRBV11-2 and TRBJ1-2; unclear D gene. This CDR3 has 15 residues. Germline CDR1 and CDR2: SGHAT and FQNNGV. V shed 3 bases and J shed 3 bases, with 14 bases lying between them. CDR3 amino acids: CASSLGTLGDYGYTF. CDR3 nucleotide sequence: TGTGCCAGCAGCTTGGGCACACTCGGGGACTATGGCTACACCTTC.

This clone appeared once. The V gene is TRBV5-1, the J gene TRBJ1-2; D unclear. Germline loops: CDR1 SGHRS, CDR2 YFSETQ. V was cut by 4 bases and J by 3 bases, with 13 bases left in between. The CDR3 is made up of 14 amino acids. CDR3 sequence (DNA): TGCGCCAGCAGCGAGCGAGCCGTCGACTATGGCTACACCTTC. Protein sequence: CASSERAVDYGYTF.

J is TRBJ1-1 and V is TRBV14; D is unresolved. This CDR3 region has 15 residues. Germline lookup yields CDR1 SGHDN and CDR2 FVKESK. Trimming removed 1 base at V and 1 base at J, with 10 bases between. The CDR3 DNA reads TGTGCCAGCAGCCAAGGTCCGGGGTGGAACACTGAAGCTTTCTTT. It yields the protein CASSQGPGWNTEAFF.

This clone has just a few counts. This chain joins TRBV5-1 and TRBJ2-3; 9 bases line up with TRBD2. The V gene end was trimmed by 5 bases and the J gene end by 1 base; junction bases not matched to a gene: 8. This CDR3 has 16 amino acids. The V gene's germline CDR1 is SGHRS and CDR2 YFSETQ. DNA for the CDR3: TGCGCCAGCAGACGACCTAGCGGGGCCGGCACAGATACGCAGTATTTT. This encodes CASRRPSGAGTDTQYF.

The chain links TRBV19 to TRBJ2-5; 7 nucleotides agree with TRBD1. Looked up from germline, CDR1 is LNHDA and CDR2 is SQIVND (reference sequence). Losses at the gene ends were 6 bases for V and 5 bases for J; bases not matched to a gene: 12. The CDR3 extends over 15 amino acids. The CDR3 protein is CASSFTGDRVETQYF. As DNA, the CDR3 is TGTGCCAGTAGCTTCACAGGGGATCGGGTGGAGACCCAGTACTTC.

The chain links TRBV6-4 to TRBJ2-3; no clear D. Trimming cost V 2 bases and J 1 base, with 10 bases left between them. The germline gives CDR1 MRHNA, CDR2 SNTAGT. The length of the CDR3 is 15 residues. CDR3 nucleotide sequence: TGTGCCAGCAGTGACCGCGAAGGAGGCACAGATACGCAGTATTTT. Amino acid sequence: CASSDREGGTDTQYF.

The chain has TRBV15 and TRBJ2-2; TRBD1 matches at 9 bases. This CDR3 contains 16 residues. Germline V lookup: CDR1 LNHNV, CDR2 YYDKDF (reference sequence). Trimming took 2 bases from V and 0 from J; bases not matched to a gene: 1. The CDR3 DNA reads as TGTGCCACCAGCAGAAGACAGGGGGCGAACACCGGGGAGCTGTTTTTT. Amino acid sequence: CATSRRQGANTGELFF.

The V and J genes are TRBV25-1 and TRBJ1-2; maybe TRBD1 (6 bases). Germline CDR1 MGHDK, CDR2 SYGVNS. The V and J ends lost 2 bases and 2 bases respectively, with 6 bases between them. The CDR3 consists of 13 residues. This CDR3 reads CASSEQGNYGYTF. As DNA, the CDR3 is TGTGCCAGCAGTGAACAGGGGAACTATGGCTACACCTTC.

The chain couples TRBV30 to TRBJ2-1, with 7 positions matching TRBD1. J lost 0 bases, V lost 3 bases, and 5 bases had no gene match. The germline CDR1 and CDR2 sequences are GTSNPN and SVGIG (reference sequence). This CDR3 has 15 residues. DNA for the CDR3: TGTGCCTGGAGAGACAGGGATTTCTCCTACAATGAGCAGTTCTTC. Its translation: CAWRDRDFSYNEQFF.

The CDR3 protein is CASSAAGLNPNEQFF. The CDR3 DNA reads as TGTGCCAGCAGCGCCGCGGGACTAAATCCCAATGAGCAGTTCTTC. The rearrangement links TRBV9 to TRBJ2-1, with TRBD2 matching over 7 bases. With V trimmed by 3 bases and J by 6 bases, 9 bases remained unmatched. Looked up from germline, CDR1 is SGDLS and CDR2 is YYNGEE. CDR3 size: 15 residues.

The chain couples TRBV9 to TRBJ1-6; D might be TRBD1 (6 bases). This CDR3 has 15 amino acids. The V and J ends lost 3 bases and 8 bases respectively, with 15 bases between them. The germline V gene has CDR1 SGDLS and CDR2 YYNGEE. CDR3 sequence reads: CASSATGNADSPLHF. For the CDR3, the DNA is TGTGCCAGCAGCGCCACAGGGAATGCGGATTCACCCCTCCACTTT.

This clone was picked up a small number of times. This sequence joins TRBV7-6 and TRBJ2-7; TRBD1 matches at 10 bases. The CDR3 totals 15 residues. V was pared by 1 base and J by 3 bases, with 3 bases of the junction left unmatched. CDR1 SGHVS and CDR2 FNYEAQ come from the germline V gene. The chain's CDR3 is CASSLDGTGDYEQYF. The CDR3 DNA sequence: TGTGCCAGCAGCTTAGATGGGACAGGGGACTACGAGCAGTACTTC.